Listed below are T cell receptor beta chains from one sample, sequenced in a study of blood T cell repertoires in COVID-19. Only in-frame clones appear in the TCRdb table, and some are missing; sequencing was by immunoSEQ multiplex PCR. The table has roughly 73,000 clones, about 88% seen once; the top ten hold around 2.8%. The specimen was peripheral blood. Receptors originate from a man aged 65 to 79 with active or convalescent COVID-19. CDR3s include the opening cysteine and the closing phenylalanine or tryptophan. The D gene is left open where the match is weak. Expanded clones are given a class, and other clones once, few, many or no size at all.

D gene: NA; clone size: NA; V gene: TRBV19; J gene: TRBJ1-2; CDR3 protein: CASSIGQHGYTF; CDR3 DNA: TGTGCCAGTAGTATTGGGCAGCATGGCTACACCTTC
D gene: TRBD1; clone size: NA; V gene: TRBV5-1; J gene: TRBJ1-2; CDR3 protein: CASSQSGTDYGYTF; CDR3 DNA: TGCGCCAGCAGTCAATCCGGGACAGATTATGGCTACACCTTC
D gene: TRBD1; clone size: NA; V gene: TRBV9; J gene: TRBJ1-1; CDR3 protein: CASSGTGVPEAFF; CDR3 DNA: TGTGCCAGCAGCGGGACAGGGGTTCCTGAAGCTTTCTTT
D gene: TRBD1; clone size: NA; V gene: TRBV20-1; J gene: TRBJ1-2; CDR3 protein: CSGSGQVGYTF; CDR3 DNA: TGCAGTGGCTCGGGACAGGTCGGCTACACCTTC
D gene: TRBD1; clone size: NA; V gene: TRBV27; J gene: TRBJ1-5; CDR3 protein: CASSTQGGNQPQHF; CDR3 DNA: TGTGCCAGCAGTACTCAGGGGGGCAATCAGCCCCAGCATTTT
D gene: NA; clone size: NA; V gene: TRBV19; J gene: TRBJ2-5; CDR3 protein: CASSKERRVRETQYF; CDR3 DNA: TGTGCCAGTAGTAAGGAAAGGAGGGTAAGGGAGACCCAGTACTTC
D gene: NA; clone size: NA; V gene: TRBV7-2; J gene: TRBJ1-1; CDR3 protein: CASSFSGRTEAFF; CDR3 DNA: TGTGCCAGCAGCTTTTCAGGGAGGACTGAAGCTTTCTTT
D gene: NA; clone size: few; V gene: TRBV6-5; J gene: TRBJ2-2; CDR3 protein: CASSTTGFTGELFF; CDR3 DNA: TGTGCCAGCAGTACAACAGGGTTCACCGGGGAGCTGTTTTTT
D gene: TRBD2; clone size: NA; V gene: TRBV5-5; J gene: TRBJ2-3; CDR3 protein: CASSFMREGRDTQYF; CDR3 DNA: TGTGCCAGCAGCTTCATGCGGGAGGGTAGAGATACGCAGTATTTT
D gene: NA; clone size: NA; V gene: TRBV2; J gene: TRBJ1-3; CDR3 protein: CASSGYQALEGNTIYF; CDR3 DNA: TGTGCCAGCAGTGGGTATCAGGCTCTTGAGGGAAACACCATATATTTT
D gene: NA; clone size: NA; V gene: TRBV18; J gene: TRBJ2-3; CDR3 protein: CASSPGYGGTDTQYF; CDR3 DNA: TGTGCCAGCTCACCCGGCTACGGGGGCACAGATACGCAGTATTTT
D gene: NA; clone size: NA; V gene: TRBV2; J gene: TRBJ2-2; CDR3 protein: CASSRTVNTGELFF; CDR3 DNA: TGTGCCAGCAGCCGGACAGTAAACACCGGGGAGCTGTTTTTT
D gene: TRBD2; clone size: NA; V gene: TRBV5-4; J gene: TRBJ2-5; CDR3 protein: CASSLAGGSETQYF; CDR3 DNA: TGTGCCAGCAGCTTGGCGGGAGGGAGTGAGACCCAGTACTTC
D gene: NA; clone size: NA; V gene: TRBV5-6; J gene: TRBJ1-6; CDR3 protein: CASSLSGLHNSPLHF; CDR3 DNA: TGTGCCAGCAGCTTGTCAGGGTTACATAATTCACCCCTCCACTTT
D gene: TRBD2; clone size: NA; V gene: TRBV5-1; J gene: TRBJ2-2; CDR3 protein: CASSLGLAGINTGELFF; CDR3 DNA: TGCGCCAGCAGCTTGGGACTAGCGGGGATTAACACCGGGGAGCTGTTTTTT
D gene: NA; clone size: NA; V gene: TRBV14; J gene: TRBJ2-5; CDR3 protein: CASSSGGHGAQYF; CDR3 DNA: TGTGCCAGCAGCTCGGGCGGACATGGGGCCCAGTACTTC
D gene: TRBD1; clone size: NA; V gene: TRBV27; J gene: TRBJ1-2; CDR3 protein: CASSYRQGSDGYTF; CDR3 DNA: TGTGCCAGCAGTTACCGACAGGGGAGCGATGGCTACACCTTC
D gene: NA; clone size: NA; V gene: TRBV6-1; J gene: TRBJ1-2; CDR3 protein: CASSDQAYYGYTF; CDR3 DNA: TGTGCCAGCAGTGACCAGGCCTACTATGGCTACACCTTC
D gene: NA; clone size: NA; V gene: TRBV5-1; J gene: TRBJ2-1; CDR3 protein: CASRMWSSYNEQFF; CDR3 DNA: TGCGCCAGCAGGATGTGGAGCTCCTACAATGAGCAGTTCTTC
D gene: NA; clone size: few; V gene: TRBV2; J gene: TRBJ2-5; CDR3 protein: CASSVWGLQETQYF; CDR3 DNA: TGTGCCAGCAGTGTTTGGGGGCTCCAAGAGACCCAGTACTTC
D gene: TRBD1; clone size: NA; V gene: TRBV30; J gene: TRBJ1-3; CDR3 protein: CAWSLDRSRSGNTIYF; CDR3 DNA: TGTGCCTGGAGTCTGGACAGGAGCCGCTCTGGAAACACCATATATTTT
D gene: NA; clone size: once; V gene: TRBV6-6; J gene: TRBJ2-5; CDR3 protein: CASRNSRTGGKETQYF; CDR3 DNA: TGTGCCAGCAGAAACTCTCGGACAGGCGGGAAAGAGACCCAGTACTTC
D gene: NA; clone size: few; V gene: TRBV19; J gene: TRBJ2-6; CDR3 protein: CASSIAAGQVAGANVLTF; CDR3 DNA: TGTGCCAGTAGTATAGCTGCAGGGCAGGTTGCTGGGGCCAACGTCCTGACTTTC
D gene: TRBD1; clone size: once; V gene: TRBV6-5; J gene: TRBJ1-1; CDR3 protein: CASSPRDRENTEAFF; CDR3 DNA: TGTGCCAGCAGTCCTCGGGACAGGGAGAACACTGAAGCTTTCTTT
D gene: NA; clone size: few; V gene: TRBV6-5; J gene: TRBJ1-2; CDR3 protein: CASSPISGKGYGYTF; CDR3 DNA: TGTGCCAGCAGTCCAATATCAGGGAAGGGATATGGCTACACCTTC
D gene: NA; clone size: NA; V gene: TRBV18; J gene: TRBJ1-2; CDR3 protein: CASSSDSPFYGYTF; CDR3 DNA: TGTGCCAGCTCATCGGACAGCCCATTCTATGGCTACACCTTC
D gene: NA; clone size: NA; V gene: TRBV19; J gene: TRBJ2-5; CDR3 protein: CASSMFEETQYF; CDR3 DNA: TGTGCCAGTAGTATGTTTGAGGAGACCCAGTACTTC
D gene: NA; clone size: NA; V gene: TRBV18; J gene: TRBJ2-3; CDR3 protein: CASSEQDTQYF; CDR3 DNA: TGTGCCAGCTCAGAGCAAGATACGCAGTATTTT
D gene: TRBD1; clone size: few; V gene: TRBV11-3; J gene: TRBJ2-1; CDR3 protein: CASSGQGRNEQFF; CDR3 DNA: TGTGCCAGCAGCGGACAGGGGAGGAATGAGCAGTTCTTC
D gene: TRBD1; clone size: NA; V gene: TRBV19; J gene: TRBJ1-5; CDR3 protein: CASRTSGTGVQPQHF; CDR3 DNA: TGTGCCAGTAGGACTTCGGGGACAGGGGTCCAGCCCCAGCATTTT
D gene: TRBD2; clone size: NA; V gene: TRBV27; J gene: TRBJ2-7; CDR3 protein: CASSPRLAETYEQYF; CDR3 DNA: TGTGCCAGCAGTCCAAGACTAGCGGAAACCTACGAGCAGTACTTC
D gene: NA; clone size: NA; V gene: TRBV25-1; J gene: TRBJ2-7; CDR3 protein: CASSERGTGKEYEQYF; CDR3 DNA: TGTGCCAGCAGTGAACGGGGAACGGGGAAGGAGTACGAGCAGTACTTC
D gene: TRBD2; clone size: NA; V gene: TRBV30; J gene: TRBJ2-2; CDR3 protein: CAWSGLAGAIGELFF; CDR3 DNA: TGTGCCTGGAGTGGGCTAGCGGGAGCTATCGGGGAGCTGTTTTTT
D gene: TRBD1; clone size: NA; V gene: TRBV7-9; J gene: TRBJ1-4; CDR3 protein: CASSFTGDNEKLFF; CDR3 DNA: TGTGCCAGCAGCTTTACAGGGGATAATGAAAAACTGTTTTTT
D gene: TRBD1; clone size: NA; V gene: TRBV2; J gene: TRBJ1-2; CDR3 protein: CASTRRDRVNYGYTF; CDR3 DNA: TGTGCCAGCACCAGGAGGGACAGGGTCAACTATGGCTACACCTTC
D gene: NA; clone size: NA; V gene: TRBV11-2; J gene: TRBJ1-4; CDR3 protein: CASSFNALANEKLFF; CDR3 DNA: TGTGCCAGCAGCTTTAACGCGCTTGCTAATGAAAAACTGTTTTTT
D gene: NA; clone size: NA; V gene: TRBV6-5; J gene: TRBJ1-2; CDR3 protein: CASKLEQGGYGYTF; CDR3 DNA: TGTGCCAGCAAGCTCGAACAGGGTGGCTATGGCTACACCTTC
D gene: TRBD2; clone size: NA; V gene: TRBV30; J gene: TRBJ2-7; CDR3 protein: CAWSGQWGGGYEQYF; CDR3 DNA: TGTGCCTGGAGTGGACAATGGGGGGGAGGTTACGAGCAGTACTTC
D gene: TRBD1; clone size: once; V gene: TRBV6-5; J gene: TRBJ1-3; CDR3 protein: CASSYRQGVENTIYF; CDR3 DNA: TGTGCCAGCAGTTACCGACAGGGGGTCGAAAACACCATATATTTT
D gene: NA; clone size: NA; V gene: TRBV5-1; J gene: TRBJ2-3; CDR3 protein: CASSLEADTIAQYF; CDR3 DNA: TGCGCCAGCAGCTTGGAGGCGGATACTATTGCGCAGTATTTT
D gene: NA; clone size: NA; V gene: TRBV5-1; J gene: TRBJ2-1; CDR3 protein: CASSLQESSYNEQFF; CDR3 DNA: TGCGCCAGCAGCTTACAGGAGAGCTCCTACAATGAGCAGTTCTTC
D gene: NA; clone size: NA; V gene: TRBV29-1; J gene: TRBJ2-1; CDR3 protein: CSVDETYGQNEQFF; CDR3 DNA: TGCAGCGTTGATGAAACGTATGGGCAGAATGAGCAGTTCTTC
D gene: NA; clone size: NA; V gene: TRBV19; J gene: TRBJ2-7; CDR3 protein: CASSPQTDSYEQYF; CDR3 DNA: TGTGCCAGTAGTCCCCAGACAGATTCCTACGAGCAGTACTTC
D gene: TRBD2; clone size: NA; V gene: TRBV5-1; J gene: TRBJ2-3; CDR3 protein: CASSILAGGPTDTQYF; CDR3 DNA: TGCGCCAGCAGCATTTTAGCGGGAGGCCCCACAGATACGCAGTATTTT
D gene: NA; clone size: once; V gene: TRBV7-9; J gene: TRBJ1-4; CDR3 protein: CASSLRFQDSEIEKLFF; CDR3 DNA: TGTGCCAGCAGTTTAAGGTTTCAGGACAGCGAGATTGAAAAACTGTTTTTT
D gene: TRBD2; clone size: NA; V gene: TRBV7-9; J gene: TRBJ2-1; CDR3 protein: CASSYYRGGGSSYNEQFF; CDR3 DNA: TGTGCCAGCAGCTACTACCGGGGCGGGGGAAGCTCCTACAATGAGCAGTTCTTC
D gene: NA; clone size: NA; V gene: TRBV30; J gene: TRBJ1-5; CDR3 protein: CAWSVGTEQPQHF; CDR3 DNA: TGTGCCTGGAGTGTGGGTACAGAACAGCCCCAGCATTTT
D gene: TRBD2; clone size: NA; V gene: TRBV5-5; J gene: TRBJ2-5; CDR3 protein: CASSRLAIQETQYF; CDR3 DNA: TGTGCCAGCAGCAGACTAGCTATCCAAGAGACCCAGTACTTC
D gene: NA; clone size: NA; V gene: TRBV5-1; J gene: TRBJ2-7; CDR3 protein: CASRITGGRDEQYF; CDR3 DNA: TGCGCCAGCAGGATTACAGGGGGGAGGGACGAGCAGTACTTC
D gene: TRBD1; clone size: NA; V gene: TRBV7-6; J gene: TRBJ1-2; CDR3 protein: CASSLRQGASYTF; CDR3 DNA: TGTGCCAGCAGCTTAAGGCAGGGGGCAAGCTACACCTTC
D gene: NA; clone size: once; V gene: TRBV27; J gene: TRBJ1-1; CDR3 protein: CASSFNTGTMNTEAFF; CDR3 DNA: TGTGCCAGCAGTTTTAATACAGGGACAATGAACACTGAAGCTTTCTTT